This TCR beta chain stems from a study of spatial heterogeneity in lung cancer. For the study at large: When follow-up PBMC samples existed, they were sequenced (at a median of around 2 years after resection). Sequencing consistently turned up more beta-chain sequences than alpha-chain sequences.

CDR3 size: 15 residues. V was clipped by 1 base and J by 5 bases, with 12 bases between them. Germline V lookup: CDR1 SEHNR, CDR2 FQNEAQ (reference sequence). All TCR cDNA molecules were individually tagged with a unique molecular identifier. TCRdb reprocessed the 5' RACE reads with MiXCR, giving one entry per CDR3 protein. The table lists some 120,000 distinct CDR3 sequences, less than 15% of them singletons. The time point denotes: blood at routine non-recurrence follow-up after resection. Whole RNA, which was extracted from tumor, nontumor lung tissue or frozen PBMC, was sequenced without any cell sorting. Findings and caveats of the study: The appearance of ubiquitous expanded tumor TCRs in blood was greater at resection than follow-up.

Of note for this clonotype: Its antigen is as yet unknown.

The sequence was obtained from a male donor with early-stage non-small cell lung cancer. The chain couples TRBV7-9 to TRBJ2-1; D uncertain. The source material was PBMCs, sampled at follow-up. The CDR3 DNA is TGTGCCAGCAGCTTAGGGGCCGGCCCCCACAATGAGCAGTTCTTC. It codes for CASSLGAGPHNEQFF. Supplemented by reference TRBV7-9 and TRBJ2-1, the full variable domain reads DTGVSQNPRHKITKRGQNVTFRCDPISEHNRLYWYRQTLGQGPEFLTYFQNEAQLEKSRLLSDRFSAERPKGSFSTLEIQRTEQGDSAMYLCASSLGAGPHNEQFFGPGTRLTVL.